This T cell receptor beta chain is from a study of response to subunit inactivated influenza vaccine. TCRdb reprocessed the RT-PCR reads with MiXCR, giving one entry per CDR3 protein. In the table there are hundreds of thousands of distinct CDR3 sequences, approximately 14% of which are singletons. The study, taken as a whole, reports: Every seasonal influenza vaccination brings in few new T cells, the authors suggested.

Comments on this clonotype: As yet, its antigen is unknown.

In germline, CDR1 is SEHNR, CDR2 FQNEAQ (reference sequence). Trimming left V 1 base short and J 2 bases short, with 12 bases between. CDR3 size: 15 residues. Sequences were derived from PBMCs from blood, sampled 11 to 12 days after vaccination. The rearrangement uses TRBV7-9 and TRBJ2-7; no clear D gene. The clonotype comes from a man aged 45 to 65 who received an inactivated influenza vaccine. The CDR3 sequence: CASSLDRVSPYEQYF. In nucleotides, the CDR3 is TGTGCCAGCAGCTTAGACCGGGTCTCACCCTACGAGCAGTACTTC.